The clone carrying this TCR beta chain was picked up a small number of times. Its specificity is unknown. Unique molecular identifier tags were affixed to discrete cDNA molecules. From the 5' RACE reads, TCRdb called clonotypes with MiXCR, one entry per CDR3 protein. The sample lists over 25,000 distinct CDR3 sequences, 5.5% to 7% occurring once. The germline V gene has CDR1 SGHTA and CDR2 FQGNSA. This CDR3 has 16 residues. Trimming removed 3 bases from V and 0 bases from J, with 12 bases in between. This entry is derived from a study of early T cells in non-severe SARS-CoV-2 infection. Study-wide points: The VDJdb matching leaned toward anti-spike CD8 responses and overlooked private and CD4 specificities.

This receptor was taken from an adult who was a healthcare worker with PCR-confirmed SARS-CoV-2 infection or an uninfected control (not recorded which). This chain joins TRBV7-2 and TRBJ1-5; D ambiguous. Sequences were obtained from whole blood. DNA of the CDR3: TGTGCCAGCAGCTTTGCTGCCGGGTATAGCAATCAGCCCCAGCATTTT. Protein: CASSFAAGYSNQPQHF.